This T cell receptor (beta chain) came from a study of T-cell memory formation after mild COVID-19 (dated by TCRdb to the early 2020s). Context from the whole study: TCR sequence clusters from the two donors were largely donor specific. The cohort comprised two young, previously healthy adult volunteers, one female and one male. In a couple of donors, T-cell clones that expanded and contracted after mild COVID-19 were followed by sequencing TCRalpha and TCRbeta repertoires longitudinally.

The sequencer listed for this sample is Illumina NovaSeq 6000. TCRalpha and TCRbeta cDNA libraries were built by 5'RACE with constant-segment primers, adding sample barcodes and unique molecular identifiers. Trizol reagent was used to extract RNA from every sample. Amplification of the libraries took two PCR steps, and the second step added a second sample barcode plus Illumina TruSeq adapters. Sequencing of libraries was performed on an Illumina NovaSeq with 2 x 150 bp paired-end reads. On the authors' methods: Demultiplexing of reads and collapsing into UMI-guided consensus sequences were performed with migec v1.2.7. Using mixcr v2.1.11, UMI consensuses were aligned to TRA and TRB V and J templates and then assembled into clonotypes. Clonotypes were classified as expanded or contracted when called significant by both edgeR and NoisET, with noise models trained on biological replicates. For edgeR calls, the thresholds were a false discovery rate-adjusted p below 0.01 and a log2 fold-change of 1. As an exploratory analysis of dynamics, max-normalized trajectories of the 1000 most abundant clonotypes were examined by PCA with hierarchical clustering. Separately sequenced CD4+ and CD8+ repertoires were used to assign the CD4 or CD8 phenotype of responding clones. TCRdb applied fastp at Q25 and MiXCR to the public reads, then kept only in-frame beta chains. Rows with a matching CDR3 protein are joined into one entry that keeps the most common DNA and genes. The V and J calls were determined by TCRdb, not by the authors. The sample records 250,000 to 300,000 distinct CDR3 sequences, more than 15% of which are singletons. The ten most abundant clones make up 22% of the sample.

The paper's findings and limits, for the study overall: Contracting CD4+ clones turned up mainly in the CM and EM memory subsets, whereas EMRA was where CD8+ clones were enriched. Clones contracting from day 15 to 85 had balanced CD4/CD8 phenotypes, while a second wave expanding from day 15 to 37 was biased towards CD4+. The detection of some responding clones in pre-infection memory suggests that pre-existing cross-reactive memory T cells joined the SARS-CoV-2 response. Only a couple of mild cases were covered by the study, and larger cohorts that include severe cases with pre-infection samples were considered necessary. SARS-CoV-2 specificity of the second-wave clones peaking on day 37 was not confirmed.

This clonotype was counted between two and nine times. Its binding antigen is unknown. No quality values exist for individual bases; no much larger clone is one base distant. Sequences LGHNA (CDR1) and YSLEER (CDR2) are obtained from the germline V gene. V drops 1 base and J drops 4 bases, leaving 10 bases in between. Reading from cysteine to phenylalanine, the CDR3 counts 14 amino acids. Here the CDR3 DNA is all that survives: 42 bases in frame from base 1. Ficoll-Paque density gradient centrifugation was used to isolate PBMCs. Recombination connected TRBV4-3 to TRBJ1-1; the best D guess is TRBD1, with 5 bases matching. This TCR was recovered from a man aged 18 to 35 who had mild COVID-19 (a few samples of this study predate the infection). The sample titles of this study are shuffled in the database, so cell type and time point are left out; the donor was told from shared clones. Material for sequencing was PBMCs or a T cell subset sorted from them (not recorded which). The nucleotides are TGCGCCAGCAGCCAAGCCGGGGGACGCACTGAAGCTTTCTTT. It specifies CASSQAGGRTEAFF.